These 9 T cell receptor beta chains originate from one sample sequenced in a study of post-analysis software for immune sequencing data (dated by TCRdb to between 2014 and 2016). The paper's findings and limits, for the study overall: Patients showed significantly higher frequencies than controls for five TRBV segments, among them TRBV5-6, TRBV5-1 and TRBV20-1.

The method was PCR. Sequencing was performed on an Illumina HiSeq 2500. To reduce PCR and sequencing biases, unique molecular identifiers were incorporated into the TCR beta cDNA libraries. In-frame beta chains were kept once TCRdb had trimmed the public reads at Q25 with fastp and called clones with MiXCR. All rows with the same CDR3 protein become a single entry with the most common DNA and genes. The sample profile shows 750,000 to 950,000 distinct CDR3 sequences; approximately 53% of them were found once. The ten biggest clones cover approximately 4.5% of the sample. These receptors have no identified antigens. The sample was blood. These receptors all come from a girl aged 10-17 years with multiple sclerosis.

This chain joins TRBV11-2 and TRBJ2-1; weak D call: TRBD2 (6 bases). Germline assignment: CDR1 SGHAT and CDR2 FQNNGV. The CDR3 runs 15 residues. Between the trimmed V and J ends, which lost 6 bases and 2 bases, there was a span of 14 bases. For the CDR3, the DNA is TGTGCCAGCAGGCTAGCCGGGAGTGCCTACAATGAGCAGTTCTTC. Translating it yields CASRLAGSAYNEQFF.

The rearrangement links TRBV29-1 to TRBJ2-4; D unclear. The DNA end favors TRBJ2-7, so the J call may be wrong. The germline CDR1 and CDR2 sequences are SQVTM and ANQGSEA. The CDR3 is 14 residues long. The CDR3 reads CSVEARHPTYEQYF. In nucleotides, the CDR3 is TGCAGCGTTGAAGCCCGACACCCGACCTACGAGCAGTACTTC.

The chain joins TRBV20-1 to TRBJ1-1; D is perhaps TRBD1 (5 bases). Trimming removed 6 bases at V and 4 bases at J, with 21 bases between. Germline-derived CDR1 and CDR2 are DFQATT and SNEGSKA (reference sequence). The length of the CDR3 is 15 residues. CDR3 amino acids: CSAPDAGRSSTEAFF. The CDR3 DNA reads as TGCAGTGCCCCGGACGCGGGACGTAGTTCCACTGAAGCTTTCTTT.

This clonotype showed up just once. V and J are TRBV6-2 or TRBV6-3 and TRBJ2-1; 13 nucleotides line up with TRBD2. The CDR3 loop spans 18 amino acids. V gave up 7 bases and J gave up 3 bases; unmatched junction bases: 12. Germline V lookup: CDR1 MNHEY, CDR2 SVGEGT. This chain's CDR3 is CASNVLRLAGGGYNEQFF. The CDR3 DNA reads as TGTGCCAGCAACGTCCTCAGACTAGCGGGAGGAGGCTACAATGAGCAGTTCTTC.

With respect to this clonotype: The junction differs from germline at one of its ends, possibly a read error. The V gene is TRBV7-2, the J gene TRBJ2-7; possible D gene TRBD2, 5 bases. Germline V gene data show CDR1 as SGHTA and CDR2 as FQGNSA. This CDR3 is built from 13 residues. The CDR3 spells CGSSLMDRGEQYF. As DNA, the CDR3 is TGTGGCAGCAGCTTGATGGATCGGGGCGAGCAGTACTTC.

This chain connects TRBV20-1 to TRBJ2-5, with D perhaps matching TRBD2 (6 bases). From germline, CDR1 is DFQATT and CDR2 SNEGSKA (reference sequence). Trimming removed 3 bases at V and 11 bases at J, with 22 bases between. The CDR3 runs 14 residues. The CDR3, as DNA: TGCAGTGCTAGTCCTGCGGGACTCATGAAAGAGCAGTACTTC. Protein: CSASPAGLMKEQYF.

The V call is TRBV5-1, the J call TRBJ2-7; D is perhaps TRBD2 (6 bases). The CDR3 is 13 residues long. Trimming shortened V by 4 bases and J by 6 bases, and 14 bases separated the two germline ends. Germline V gene lookup returns CDR1 SGHRS and CDR2 YFSETQ. The CDR3: CASSQPGGGEQYF. For the CDR3, the DNA is TGCGCCAGCAGCCAGCCCGGGGGTGGCGAGCAGTACTTC.

The chain combines TRBV7-9 with TRBJ2-4; D unresolved. The DNA end favors TRBJ2-5, so the J call may be wrong. The CDR3 length is 10 residues. The germline V gene encodes CDR1 SEHNR and CDR2 FQNEAQ (reference sequence). The CDR3 here is CACATETQYF. CDR3 in DNA: TGTGCCTGCGCAACAGAGACCCAGTACTTC.

The chain combines TRBV7-8 with TRBJ2-3, with D possibly being TRBD1 (5 bases). The germline V and J ends were trimmed by 3 bases and 0 bases, with 16 bases remaining between them. This CDR3 comprises 17 residues. Germline CDR1 reads SGHVS; CDR2 reads FQNEAQ. The CDR3 bases are TGTGCCAGCAGCTTCCCGGACATCAGCTCTAGCACAGATACGCAGTATTTT. Its translation: CASSFPDISSSTDTQYF.